This entry lists 5 T cell receptor beta chains sequenced from one sample in a study of T-cell memory formation after mild COVID-19. TCRdb called the 5' RACE reads again in MiXCR, with one record for every CDR3 protein. The repertoire holds 100,000 to 120,000 distinct CDR3 sequences, with about a fifth as singletons. The sequencing sample was made of PBMCs or a T cell subset sorted from them (not recorded which). Source of these receptors: a man younger than 35 who had mild COVID-19 (a few samples of this study predate the infection). Cell type and time point are not known.

In this sample, this clonotype turned up a few times. The chain carries TRBV2 and TRBJ2-7; D remains unclear. The ends were cut back, 3 bases at V and 2 bases at J, with 14 bases in the middle. The CDR3 covers 15 residues. Germline assignment: CDR1 SNHLY and CDR2 FYNNEI. The CDR3 nucleotides are TGTGCCAGCAGTGAGCCACGGAGACATCCCTACGAGCAGTACGTC. Translated, it gives CASSEPRRHPYEQYV.

V and J are TRBV4-1 and TRBJ2-1; 7 nucleotides align to TRBD2. The J segment lost 5 bases and the V segment lost 4 bases, leaving 5 bases of the junction unmatched. From germline, CDR1 is MGHRA and CDR2 YSYEKL. The CDR3 runs to 14 residues. CDR3 residues: CASSPGGGDNEQFF. CDR3 coding DNA: TGCGCCAGCAGCCCGGGGGGAGGGGACAATGAGCAGTTCTTC.

The rearrangement joins TRBV27 to TRBJ2-7; 10 bases are shared with TRBD2. CDR1 is MNHEY, CDR2 SMNVEV, per germline (reference sequence). The CDR3 covers 15 residues. V shed 0 bases and J 3 bases; nucleotides not matched to a gene: 2. Here the CDR3 reads CASSLSSGGVYEQYV. In DNA, the CDR3 is TGTGCCAGCAGTTTATCCAGCGGGGGGGTCTACGAGCAGTACGTC.

V gene TRBV18 combines with J gene TRBJ1-2, with TRBD1 matching over 12 bases. The CDR3 runs to 18 residues. V was clipped by 2 bases and J by 3 bases; unmatched bases: 10. In germline, CDR1 is KGHSH, CDR2 LQKENI. CDR3 nucleotide sequence: TGTGCCAGCTCACCAAAACCGGGACAGGGGGCTTCCGACTATGGCTACACCTTC. The encoded protein is CASSPKPGQGASDYGYTF. The whole variable domain, remainder taken from reference TRBV18 and TRBJ1-2, is NAGVMQNPRHLVRRRGQEARLRCSPMKGHSHVYWYRQLPEEGLKFMVYLQKENIIDESGMPKERFSAEFPKEGPSILRIQQVVRGDSAAYFCASSPKPGQGASDYGYTFGSGTRLTVV.

The chain is built from TRBV11-2 and TRBJ2-2, with a tentative D call TRBD1 (5 bases). The germline V and J ends were trimmed by 6 bases and 5 bases, with 10 bases remaining between them. The germline V gene has CDR1 SGHAT and CDR2 FQNNGV. The length of the CDR3 is 13 residues. Here the CDR3 reads CASRATVTGELFF. The CDR3 DNA reads as TGTGCCAGCAGAGCGACAGTGACCGGGGAGCTGTTTTTT.